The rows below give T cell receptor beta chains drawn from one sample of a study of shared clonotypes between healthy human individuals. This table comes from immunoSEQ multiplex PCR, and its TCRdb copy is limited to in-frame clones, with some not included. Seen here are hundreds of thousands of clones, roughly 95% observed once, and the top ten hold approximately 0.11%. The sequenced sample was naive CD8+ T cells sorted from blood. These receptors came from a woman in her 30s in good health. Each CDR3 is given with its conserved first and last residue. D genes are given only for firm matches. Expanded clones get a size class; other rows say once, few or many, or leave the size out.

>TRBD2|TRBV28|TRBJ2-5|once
CASAPGLAGEEETQYF
TGTGCCAGCGCTCCGGGACTAGCGGGAGAAGAAGAGACCCAGTACTTC
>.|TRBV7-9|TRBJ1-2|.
CASSLETDTF
TGTGCCAGCAGCTTAGAGACAGACACCTTC
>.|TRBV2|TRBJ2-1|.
CASVGRAPYNEQFF
TGTGCCAGTGTGGGACGAGCCCCATACAATGAGCAGTTCTTC
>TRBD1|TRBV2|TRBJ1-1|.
CAGDRVHTEAFF
TGTGCCGGCGACAGGGTTCACACTGAAGCTTTCTTT
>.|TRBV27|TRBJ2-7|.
CASSLSGQLSIEQYF
TGTGCCAGCAGTTTATCGGGTCAGCTATCGATCGAGCAGTACTTC
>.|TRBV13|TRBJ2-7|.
CASSLGLGVEQYF
TGTGCCAGCAGCTTAGGCCTCGGGGTCGAGCAGTACTTC
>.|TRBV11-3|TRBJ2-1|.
CASSPPNYNEQFF
TGTGCCAGCAGCCCCCCCAACTACAATGAGCAGTTCTTC
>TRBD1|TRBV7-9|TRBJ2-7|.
CASSPEDRVHEQYF
TGTGCCAGCAGCCCAGAGGACAGGGTCCACGAGCAGTACTTC
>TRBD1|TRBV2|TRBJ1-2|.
CASSETYRGTYGYTF
TGTGCCAGCAGTGAGACATACAGGGGGACCTATGGCTACACCTTC
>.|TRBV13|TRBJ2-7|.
CASSFGNPYEQYF
TGTGCCAGCAGCTTTGGCAACCCCTACGAGCAGTACTTC
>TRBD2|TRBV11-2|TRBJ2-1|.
CASSRTSADNEQFF
TGTGCCAGCAGCCGGACTAGCGCTGACAATGAGCAGTTCTTC
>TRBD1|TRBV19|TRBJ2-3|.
CATSRGDRGSDTQYF
TGTGCCACCTCAAGGGGGGACAGGGGTTCAGATACGCAGTATTTT
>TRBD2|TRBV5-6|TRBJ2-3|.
CASSPGLAGEDTQYF
TGTGCCAGCAGCCCTGGACTAGCGGGAGAAGATACGCAGTATTTT
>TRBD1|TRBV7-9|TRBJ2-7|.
CASSLSPYRGMDEQYF
TGTGCCAGCAGCTTGTCCCCCTACAGGGGAATGGACGAGCAGTACTTC
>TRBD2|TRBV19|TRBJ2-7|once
CAASAGGSYEQYF
TGTGCCGCCTCCGCGGGGGGATCCTACGAGCAGTACTTC
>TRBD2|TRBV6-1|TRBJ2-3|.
CASSVGAGSTDTQYF
TGTGCCAGCAGTGTTGGAGCGGGATCCACAGATACGCAGTATTTT
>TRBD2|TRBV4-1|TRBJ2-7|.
CASSHGTSVAYEQYF
TGCGCCAGCAGCCACGGGACTAGCGTAGCCTACGAGCAGTACTTC
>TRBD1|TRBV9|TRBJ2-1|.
CASSGRTGNEQFF
TGTGCCAGCAGCGGCCGGACAGGGAATGAGCAGTTCTTC
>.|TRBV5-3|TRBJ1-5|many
CARSLTPVLGHQPQHF
TGTGCCAGAAGCTTAACACCAGTTTTAGGGCATCAGCCCCAGCATTTT
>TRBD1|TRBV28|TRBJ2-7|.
CASSLLPGGDYEQYF
TGTGCCAGCAGTTTACTGCCAGGGGGCGACTACGAGCAGTACTTC
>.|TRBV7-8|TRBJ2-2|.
CASSLGVQYTGELFF
TGTGCCAGCAGCTTAGGGGTTCAGTACACCGGGGAGCTGTTTTTT
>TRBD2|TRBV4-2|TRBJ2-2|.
CASSQERWGQAGGSGELFF
TGTGCCAGCAGCCAAGAAAGGTGGGGGCAAGCGGGAGGGTCCGGGGAGCTGTTTTTT
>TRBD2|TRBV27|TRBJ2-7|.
CASSLTSGNYEQYF
TGTGCCAGCAGTTTGACTAGCGGAAACTACGAGCAGTACTTC
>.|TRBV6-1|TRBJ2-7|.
CASSGEYYEQYF
TGTGCCAGCAGTGGAGAGTACTACGAGCAGTACTTC
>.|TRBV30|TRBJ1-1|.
CAWSINTEAFF
TGTGCCTGGAGTATCAACACTGAAGCTTTCTTT
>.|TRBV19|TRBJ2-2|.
CASTPIPTGELFF
TGTGCCAGTACCCCGATCCCTACCGGGGAGCTGTTTTTT
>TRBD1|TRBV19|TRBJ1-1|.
CASSIDRGTEAFF
TGTGCCAGTAGTATAGACAGGGGGACTGAAGCTTTCTTT
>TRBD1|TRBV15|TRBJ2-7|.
CATSRDRDRDNYEQYF
TGTGCCACCAGCAGAGACCGGGACAGGGATAACTACGAGCAGTACTTC
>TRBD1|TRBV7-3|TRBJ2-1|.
CASSLTGGTYNEQFF
TGTGCCAGCAGCTTGACAGGGGGTACCTACAATGAGCAGTTCTTC
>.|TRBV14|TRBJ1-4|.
CASSQDSGVEKKLFF
TGTGCCAGCAGCCAAGATTCAGGGGTTGAGAAAAAACTGTTTTTT
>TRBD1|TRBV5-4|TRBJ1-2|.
CASSFDRGPLGYTF
TGTGCCAGCAGCTTTGACAGGGGGCCCCTAGGCTACACCTTC
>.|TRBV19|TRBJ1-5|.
CASSNPREKGNQPQHF
TGTGCCAGTAGTAACCCCCGGGAGAAGGGCAATCAGCCCCAGCATTTT
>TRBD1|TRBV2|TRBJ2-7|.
CASQGDLDYEQYF
TGTGCCAGCCAGGGGGATTTGGACTACGAGCAGTACTTC
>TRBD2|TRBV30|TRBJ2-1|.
CAWSDGSGDPYNEQFF
TGTGCCTGGAGTGATGGTAGCGGGGATCCCTACAATGAGCAGTTCTTC
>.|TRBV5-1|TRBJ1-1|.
CASRQSTEAFF
TGCGCCAGCAGGCAGAGCACTGAAGCTTTCTTT
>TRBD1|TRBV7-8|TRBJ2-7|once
CASSSGTGDYEQYF
TGTGCCAGCAGCTCCGGGACAGGGGACTACGAGCAGTACTTC
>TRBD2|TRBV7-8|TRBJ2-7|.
CASSSRTSGVYEQYF
TGTGCCAGCAGCTCTCGGACTAGCGGGGTCTACGAGCAGTACTTC
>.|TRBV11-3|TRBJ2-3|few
CASSLSYGATVDTDTQYF
TGTGCCAGCAGCTTAAGTTATGGCGCCACCGTAGACACAGATACGCAGTATTTT
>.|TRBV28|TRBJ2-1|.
CASSFGLVLHEQFF
TGTGCCAGCAGTTTTGGGCTAGTTCTCCATGAGCAGTTCTTC
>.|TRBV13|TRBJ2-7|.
CASSSVSLAGRVEQYF
TGTGCCAGCAGCTCCGTGTCTTTAGCCGGGCGTGTCGAGCAGTACTTC
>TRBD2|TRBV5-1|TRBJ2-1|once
CASSAPGLAGGSEQFF
TGCGCCAGCAGCGCCCCGGGACTAGCGGGAGGTAGTGAGCAGTTCTTC